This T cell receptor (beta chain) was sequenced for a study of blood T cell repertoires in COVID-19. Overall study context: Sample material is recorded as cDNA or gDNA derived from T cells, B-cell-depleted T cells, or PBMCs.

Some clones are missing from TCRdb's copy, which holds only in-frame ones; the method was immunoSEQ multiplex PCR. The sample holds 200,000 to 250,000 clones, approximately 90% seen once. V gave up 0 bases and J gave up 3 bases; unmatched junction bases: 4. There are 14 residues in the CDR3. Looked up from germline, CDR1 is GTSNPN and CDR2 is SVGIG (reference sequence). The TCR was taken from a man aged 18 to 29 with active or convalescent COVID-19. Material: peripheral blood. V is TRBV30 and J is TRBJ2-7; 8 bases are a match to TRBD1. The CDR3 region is CAWSVGQGSYEQYF. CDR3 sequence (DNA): TGTGCCTGGAGTGTAGGACAGGGTAGCTACGAGCAGTACTTC.